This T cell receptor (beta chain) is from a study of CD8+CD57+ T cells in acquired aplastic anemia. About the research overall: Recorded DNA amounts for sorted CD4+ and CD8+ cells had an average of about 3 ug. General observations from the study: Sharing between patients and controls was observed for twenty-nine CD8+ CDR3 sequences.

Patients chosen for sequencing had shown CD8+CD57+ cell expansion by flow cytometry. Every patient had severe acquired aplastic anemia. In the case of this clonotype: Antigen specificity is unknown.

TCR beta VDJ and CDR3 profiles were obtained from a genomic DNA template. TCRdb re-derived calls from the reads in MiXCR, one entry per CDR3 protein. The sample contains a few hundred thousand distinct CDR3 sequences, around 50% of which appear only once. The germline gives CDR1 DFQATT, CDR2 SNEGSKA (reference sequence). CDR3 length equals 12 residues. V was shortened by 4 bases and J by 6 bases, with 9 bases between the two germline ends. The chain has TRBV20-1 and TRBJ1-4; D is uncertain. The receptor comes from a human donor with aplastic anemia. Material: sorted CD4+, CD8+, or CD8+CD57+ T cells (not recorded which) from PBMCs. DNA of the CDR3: TGCAGTGCTACGGACGGGGATGAAAAACTGTTTTTT. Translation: CSATDGDEKLFF.